A single sample is the source of the 26 T cell receptor beta chains below, sequenced in a study of regulatory dendritic cells for organ transplantation. Measured with immunoSEQ multiplex PCR; TCRdb has only the in-frame clones, and not every one. The repertoire holds more than 9,000 clones, with 65% to 85% as singletons. Sorted T cells were CFSE-labeled and cultured approximately five days with allogeneic regulatory or mature dendritic cells at 1:10. Their antigen targets remain unknown. Sample: memory CD4+ T cells from blood cultured with dendritic cells. Subset indicated: CD45RO+ memory T cells. These receptors originate from a human donor in good health.

This chain connects TRBV28 to TRBJ2-2; 7 bases align to TRBD1. The CDR3 extends over 15 amino acids. The trim removed 6 bases at V and 6 bases at J, leaving 10 bases unmatched. Germline assignment: CDR1 MDHEN and CDR2 SYDVKM. The CDR3 sequence: CASRADRVGPGELFF. CDR3 coding DNA: TGTGCCAGCAGGGCAGACAGGGTGGGGCCCGGGGAGCTGTTTTTT.

The chain is built from TRBV7-2 and TRBJ2-5; 8 bases are shared with TRBD2. V was pared by 8 bases and J by 2 bases, with 16 bases of the junction left unmatched. CDR1 is SGHTA and CDR2 is FQGNSA in the germline V gene. CDR3 length equals 17 residues. The CDR3, as DNA: TGTGCCAGCGCCTCGCGGGGAGGAGCGGGGGATCAAGAGACCCAGTACTTC. Encoded protein: CASASRGGAGDQETQYF.

The chain has TRBV7-2 and TRBJ2-7; TRBD1 aligns across 8 bases. Germline CDR1 SGHTA, CDR2 FQGNSA. This CDR3 has 15 amino acids. Unmatched junction bases numbered 7, after V lost 3 bases and J lost 3 bases. The CDR3, as DNA: TGTGCCAGCAGCTTCAATCAGGGGGCAGGCTACGAGCAGTACTTC. Encoded protein: CASSFNQGAGYEQYF.

The gene calls are TRBV29-1 and TRBJ2-5, with TRBD2 identical over 11 bases. V gave up 6 bases and J gave up 7 bases; unmatched junction bases: 7. The length of the CDR3 is 13 residues. Germline V CDR1 and CDR2: SQVTM, ANQGSEA. The CDR3 sequence is CSVATSGIGTQYF. CDR3 in DNA: TGCAGCGTCGCGACTAGCGGGATTGGGACCCAGTACTTC.

V gene TRBV14 combines with J gene TRBJ1-1, with no clear D. CDR3 length: 13 residues. The V end was cut by 0 bases, the J end by 1 base, with 3 bases between. Germline values: CDR1 SGHDN, CDR2 FVKESK. The CDR3 DNA follows: TGTGCCAGCAGCCAAGATCAGAACACTGAAGCTTTCTTT. It is translated as CASSQDQNTEAFF.

V and J are TRBV19 and TRBJ1-2; D possibly corresponds to TRBD1 (6 bases). V was clipped by 3 bases and J by 1 base, with 18 bases between them. This CDR3 spans 17 amino acids. Germline V lookup: CDR1 LNHDA, CDR2 SQIVND (reference sequence). The CDR3 DNA follows: TGTGCCAGTAGTATGCACGGACAGCCCAGTTTTAACTATGGCTACACCTTC. The encoded protein is CASSMHGQPSFNYGYTF.

The gene calls are TRBV15 and TRBJ2-7; D perhaps matches TRBD1 (6 bases). CDR1 and CDR2 (germline): LNHNV, YYDKDF (reference sequence). The V gene lost 5 bases and the J gene lost 3 bases, with 11 bases spanning the gap. The CDR3 contains 13 residues. CDR3 in DNA: TGTGCCACCAGCGTGGGGGCTCTCTACGAGCAGTACTTC. Translated, it gives CATSVGALYEQYF.

In this sample, this clone turned up once. The chain couples TRBV30 to TRBJ2-6, with D hard to call. Germline V lookup: CDR1 GTSNPN, CDR2 SVGIG (reference sequence). The CDR3 is made up of 14 amino acids. Deletions cut 2 bases from V and 2 bases from J, with 7 bases between. In nucleotides, the CDR3 is TGTGCCTGGAGTAGATTAGCTGGGGCCAACGTCCTGACTTTC. Translated: CAWSRLAGANVLTF. Full variable domain (outside the CDR3, taken from reference TRBV30 and TRBJ2-6): SQTIHQWPATLVQPVGSPLSLECTVEGTSNPNLYWYRQAAGRGLQLLFYSVGIGQISSEVPQNLSASRPQDRQFILSSKKLLLSDSGFYLCAWSRLAGANVLTFGAGSRLTVL.

The chain employs TRBV11-2 and TRBJ1-2, with no clear D. This CDR3 region has 13 residues. Germline CDR1 is SGHAT and CDR2 is FQNNGV. V shed 2 bases and J shed 6 bases, with 10 bases lying between them. Here the CDR3 reads CASSLRALHGYTF. In DNA, the CDR3 is TGTGCCAGCAGCTTACGGGCACTTCATGGCTACACCTTC.

The chain joins TRBV7-9 to TRBJ1-2, with D tentatively TRBD1 (6 bases). The length of the CDR3 is 13 residues. V was clipped by 1 base and J by 3 bases, with 6 bases between them. CDR1 and CDR2 (germline): SEHNR, FQNEAQ (reference sequence). This chain's CDR3 is CASSLGQDYGYTF. For the CDR3, the DNA is TGTGCCAGCAGCTTAGGACAGGACTATGGCTACACCTTC.

This CDR3 reads CASSLRTGAEQYF. Here the CDR3 DNA reads TGTGCCAGCAGCCTCAGGACAGGGGCCGAGCAGTACTTC. The V call is TRBV13, the J call TRBJ2-7; TRBD1 agrees at 9 bases. J was trimmed by 6 bases and V by 5 bases; bases with no gene match: 5. Germline V gives CDR1 PRHDT, CDR2 FYEKMQ (reference sequence). CDR3 length: 13 residues.

The V and J genes are TRBV15 and TRBJ2-3; D is perhaps TRBD2 (5 bases). The germline V and J ends were trimmed by 5 bases and 5 bases, with 17 bases remaining between them. Germline V gives CDR1 LNHNV, CDR2 YYDKDF (reference sequence). The CDR3 contains 15 residues. The CDR3 loop is CATSPRVLGGDTQYF. Here the CDR3 DNA reads TGTGCCACCAGCCCTCGCGTGCTAGGAGGAGATACGCAGTATTTT.

This clone occurred a few times. The chain combines TRBV25-1 with TRBJ2-7; TRBD1 aligns across 7 bases. The V gene's germline CDR1 is MGHDK and CDR2 SYGVNS. V shed 6 bases and J 6 bases; nucleotides not matched to a gene: 11. The CDR3 extends over 14 amino acids. The CDR3 region has the DNA TGTGCCAGCAGCATAATTGGCCGACAGGGCGAGCAGTACTTC. It encodes CASSIIGRQGEQYF.

The chain is built from TRBV28 and TRBJ2-2; TRBD1 agrees at 7 bases. With 6 bases clipped from V and 1 base from J, the junction kept 17 bases outside the gene matches. Per germline, CDR1 MDHEN and CDR2 SYDVKM. The CDR3 has 19 residues. The CDR3 region has the DNA TGTGCCAGCAGGAAGGGGCCTAGCCGGACAGGCTGGAACACCGGGGAGCTGTTTTTT. This encodes CASRKGPSRTGWNTGELFF.

The J gene is TRBJ1-6, the V gene TRBV9, with TRBD1 as a possible D gene (6 bases). Trimming took off 1 base at V and 8 bases at J, with 7 bases between the two ends. The germline V gene has CDR1 SGDLS and CDR2 YYNGEE. The CDR3 length is 13 residues. CDR3 DNA: TGTGCCAGCAGCGTAAGGGGGGATTCACCCCTCCACTTT. It encodes CASSVRGDSPLHF.

The rearrangement uses TRBV2 and TRBJ1-1; D is undetermined. Trimming took off 4 bases at V and 9 bases at J, with 18 bases between the two ends. Per germline, CDR1 SNHLY and CDR2 FYNNEI. This CDR3 is 14 amino acids long. This chain's CDR3 is CASSVRSALVKAFF. The CDR3 DNA follows: TGTGCCAGCAGTGTAAGGTCCGCATTAGTTAAAGCTTTCTTT.

The V and J genes are TRBV5-8 and TRBJ2-1; TRBD1 aligns across 9 bases. The CDR3 is 15 residues long. Germline V CDR1 and CDR2: SGHTS, YDEGEE. V was pared by 4 bases and J by 4 bases, with 6 bases of the junction left unmatched. CDR3: CASSPGQGMYNEQFF. For the CDR3, the DNA is TGTGCCAGCAGCCCGGGACAGGGCATGTACAATGAGCAGTTCTTC.

The chain joins TRBV19 to TRBJ1-2, with a possible D match to TRBD1 (6 bases). The CDR3 spans 17 residues. CDR1 is LNHDA and CDR2 is SQIVND in the germline V gene (reference sequence). Trimming left V 6 bases short and J 1 base short, with 21 bases between. CDR3 amino acids: CASSRYSGQRFNYGYTF. CDR3 bases: TGTGCCAGTAGCCGATACTCCGGACAGAGATTTAACTATGGCTACACCTTC.

CDR3 protein: CSVGDYRATDTQYF. CDR3 coding DNA: TGCAGCGTTGGGGACTACAGGGCCACAGATACGCAGTATTTT. The genes are TRBV29-1 and TRBJ2-3; TRBD2 might be the D (7 bases). V dropped 4 bases and J dropped 2 bases, with 13 bases sitting between them. CDR3 size: 14 residues. Germline V lookup: CDR1 SQVTM, CDR2 ANQGSEA.

This clone was recorded once. This chain joins TRBV6-1 and TRBJ1-5; D is ambiguous. V dropped 1 base and J dropped 0 bases, with 13 bases sitting between them. Germline V gives CDR1 MNHNS, CDR2 SASEGT. This CDR3 has 17 amino acids. The CDR3 nucleotides read TGTGCCAGCAGTGAAGTTGGCGTGGGTCATAGCAATCAGCCCCAGCATTTT. This gives the protein CASSEVGVGHSNQPQHF.

V usage is TRBV30 and J usage is TRBJ1-3, with 8 bases fitting TRBD1. V trimming: 2 bases; J trimming: 2 bases; junction bases outside the gene matches: 5. The CDR3 has 15 residues. Germline V CDR1 and CDR2: GTSNPN, SVGIG (reference sequence). The CDR3 coding sequence is TGTGCCTGGAGTAGGAACAGGGGGGCTGGAAACACCATATATTTT. It translates to CAWSRNRGAGNTIYF. Using reference TRBV30 and TRBJ1-3 for the parts outside the CDR3, the full variable domain is SQTIHQWPATLVQPVGSPLSLECTVEGTSNPNLYWYRQAAGRGLQLLFYSVGIGQISSEVPQNLSASRPQDRQFILSSKKLLLSDSGFYLCAWSRNRGAGNTIYFGEGSWLTVV.

A single count supports this clone. The gene calls are TRBV19 and TRBJ1-1; 7 positions agree with TRBD1. With 5 bases clipped from V and 7 bases from J, the junction kept 10 bases outside the gene matches. From germline, CDR1 is LNHDA and CDR2 SQIVND (reference sequence). The CDR3 has 14 residues. CDR3 protein: CASSSRDSRGEAFF. CDR3 in DNA: TGTGCCAGTAGTTCGCGGGACAGTAGGGGTGAAGCTTTCTTT. The variable domain in full, with the rest retrieved from reference TRBV19 and TRBJ1-1, is DGGITQSPKYLFRKEGQNVTLSCEQNLNHDAMYWYRQDPGQGLRLIYYSQIVNDFQKGDIAEGYSVSREKKESFPLTVTSAQKNPTAFYLCASSSRDSRGEAFFGQGTRLTVV.

The V call is TRBV11-2, the J call TRBJ2-5; no clear D. CDR1 SGHAT and CDR2 FQNNGV come from the germline V gene. This CDR3 comprises 12 residues. V lost 3 bases and J 5 bases, leaving 7 bases between the germline ends. In nucleotides, the CDR3 is TGTGCCAGCAGCTTTAGCTCTGAGACCCAGTACTTC. Amino acid sequence: CASSFSSETQYF.

This clone has a single count. This chain uses TRBV2 with TRBJ2-5; no clear D gene. Trimming removed 6 bases at V and 4 bases at J, with 12 bases between. The CDR3 loop spans 13 amino acids. Germline CDR1 SNHLY, CDR2 FYNNEI. Here the CDR3 DNA reads TGTGCCAGCAGGGCCGGTTCACCAGAGACCCAGTACTTC. Protein sequence: CASRAGSPETQYF.

The chain couples TRBV2 to TRBJ2-7; TRBD1 agrees at 7 bases. V was clipped by 5 bases and J by 6 bases; unmatched bases: 7. Germline values: CDR1 SNHLY, CDR2 FYNNEI. The CDR3 contains 13 residues. This CDR3 is CASSFQGTAEQYF. CDR3 DNA sequence: TGTGCCAGCAGTTTTCAAGGGACAGCCGAGCAGTACTTC.

V usage is TRBV11-2 and J usage is TRBJ2-2, with D possibly called TRBD1 or TRBD2 (6 bases each). Germline V gene lookup returns CDR1 SGHAT and CDR2 FQNNGV. This CDR3 is built from 17 residues. With 1 base removed from V and 5 bases from J, the gap between germline ends came to 17 bases. The CDR3 DNA sequence: TGTGCCAGCAGCTTAGTCTTCGGAACAGGGAGGACCGGGGAGCTGTTTTTT. Protein product: CASSLVFGTGRTGELFF.